Reported below is one T cell receptor (beta chain). The target antigen is unknown. This sample is part of a study of cytomegalovirus exposure and HLA in healthy donors. The PCR made use of 60 Vbeta and 13 Jbeta primers. Sequenced by immunoSEQ multiplex PCR; TCRdb stores in-frame clones only, minus some. This table has roughly 54,000 clones, about 80% appearing once. The study, taken as a whole, reports: Later work found most CMV-associated TCR beta chains apparently HLA-restricted.

CDR1 is SGHVS, CDR2 FNYEAQ, per germline. There are 14 residues in the CDR3. The V and J ends lost 1 base and 4 bases respectively, with 7 bases between them. The sequence derives from a man over 45 in good health and CMV-seronegative. Sequencing used PBMCs. The chain uses TRBV7-6 and TRBJ1-4; D is perhaps TRBD1 (5 bases). CDR3 loop: CASSLGQFNEKLFF. CDR3 nucleotide sequence: TGTGCCAGCAGCTTAGGACAGTTTAATGAAAAACTGTTTTTT.